This entry describes one T cell receptor beta chain. This record belongs to a study of blood T cell repertoires in COVID-19. Study-wide context: Acute and convalescent COVID-19 samples came from the United States, Italy and Spain. Nucleic acid was either cDNA or gDNA, and it came from T cells, B-cell-depleted T cells, or PBMCs.

Only in-frame clones appear in the TCRdb table, and some are missing; sequencing was by immunoSEQ multiplex PCR. The top ten clones hold around 40% of a sample with approximately 35,000 clones, 70% to 90% of them seen once. Germline CDR1 SEHNR, CDR2 FQNEAQ (reference sequence). The V and J ends lost 4 bases and 4 bases, in that order; junction bases with no gene match: 7. The CDR3 consists of 15 residues. V and J are TRBV7-9 and TRBJ2-1, with 7 bases identical to TRBD1. This clonotype was sampled from a human donor in a cohort sampled during active COVID-19. The specimen was peripheral blood. DNA for the CDR3: TGTGCCAGCAGCTCCGGGACAGCGACGTACAATGAGCAGTTCTTC. It encodes CASSSGTATYNEQFF.